The sequence of this T cell receptor (beta chain) was determined in a study of blood T cell repertoires in COVID-19. Study details: The samples span acute and convalescent COVID-19 from the United States, Italy and Spain. T cells, B-cell-depleted T cells, or PBMCs provided the cDNA or gDNA that served as material.

V lost 4 bases and J lost 0, with 10 bases in between. Germline CDR1 SGHRS, CDR2 YFSETQ. The CDR3 extends over 14 amino acids. Per the study methods: Estimation of nucleated cell counts was performed using reference gene primer amplification. Here immunoSEQ multiplex PCR was the method, and the copy in TCRdb shows in-frame clones only, minus some. The DNA was the basis for D and trimming; V, J and clone size are from that table. The data show 250,000 to 350,000 clones, with around 89% seen just once and just under 7% held by the top ten. What was sequenced was peripheral blood. The genes are TRBV5-1 and TRBJ1-1; TRBD1 might be the D (5 bases). The TCR sequence derives from a woman in her twenties or thirties who had recovered from COVID-19. CDR3 in amino acids: CASSPGTVNTEAFF. The DNA of the CDR3 is TGCGCCAGCAGCCCCGGGACTGTGAACACTGAAGCTTTCTTT. Variable domain in full (rest from reference TRBV5-1 and TRBJ1-1): KAGVTQTPRYLIKTRGQQVTLSCSPISGHRSVSWYQQTPGQGLQFLFEYFSETQRNKGNFPGRFSGRQFSNSRSEMNVSTLELGDSALYLCASSPGTVNTEAFFGQGTRLTVV.